This TCR beta chain was recorded in a study of T cells in Graves' hyperthyroidism and ophthalmopathy. There were TCR beta CDR3 regions amplified from RNA transcripts. TCR CDR3 regions were first amplified by RT-PCR with HTBI primers. TCRdb recomputed calls from the multiplex PCR reads with MiXCR, one row per CDR3 protein. The sample carries 210,000 or so distinct CDR3 sequences, more than 15% recorded once. This clonotype was found a few times. This CDR3 has 15 residues. The germline CDR1 and CDR2 sequences are MNHNS and SASEGT. V gave up 5 bases and J gave up 2 bases; unmatched junction bases: 3. The sequencing input was blood. This sequence was found in a man between 50 and 59 years old with Graves' hyperthyroidism. The chain is built from TRBV6-1 and TRBJ1-4, with 9 nucleotides matching TRBD1. CDR3 sequence: CASSWDRATNEKLFF. The CDR3 coding sequence is TGTGCCAGCAGTTGGGACAGGGCGACTAATGAAAAACTGTTTTTT.